Here is one T cell receptor (beta chain) with its context. Its antigen is not known. This sample was included in a study of cytotoxic CD8 clonotypes in ibrutinib-treated CLL. The overall study: Investigators collected response samples after a median 12 months of treatment, range 6 to 36.

The CDR3 spans 14 residues. V was clipped by 6 bases and J by 8 bases; unmatched bases: 12. The germline V gene has CDR1 SNHLY and CDR2 FYNNEI. Study outcomes and limitations: A rise in clonality was seen at ibrutinib response, and a fall back toward baseline was seen at progression. While tracking circulating CD8+ T-cell counts, baseline clonality exceeded that of age-matched healthy donors. A difference in sampling times existed between sustained-remission and progressing patients.

Here immunoSEQ multiplex PCR was the method, and the copy in TCRdb shows in-frame clones only, minus some. In the table there are about 300,000 clones, 70% to 80% of which are singletons. Sequencing was performed on PBMCs, taken at disease progression, from a patient treated with ibrutinib. The J gene is TRBJ1-2, the V gene TRBV2; TRBD1 matches 7 bases. The clonotype comes from a human donor with chronic lymphocytic leukemia. In DNA form, the CDR3 reads TGTGCCAGCAGGGAGACAGGGCTAAGAACAGGCTACACCTTC. Its protein product is CASRETGLRTGYTF. Complete variable domain (other parts from reference TRBV2 and TRBJ1-2): EPEVTQTPSHQVTQMGQEVILRCVPISNHLYFYWYRQILGQKVEFLVSFYNNEISEKSEIFDDQFSVERPDGSNFTLKIRSTKLEDSAMYFCASRETGLRTGYTFGSGTRLTVV.